This T cell receptor beta chain was identified in a study of T cell responses to AZD1222 COVID-19 vaccine (dated by TCRdb to the early 2020s). At the level of the whole study: Because spike-specific TCR depth and breadth did not differ between the two schedules, AZD1222 recipients who got a second dose at roughly 4 weeks were pooled with those who got a second dose at roughly 12 weeks. Trial participants were enrolled into age subgroups of 18-55, 56-69 and 70-plus years, which contained roughly 140, 27 and 60 TCR-sequenced participants, respectively. TCR sequencing was performed for roughly 250 trial participants, of whom around 200 were given two doses of AZD1222 and approximately 26 were given two doses of MenACWY control vaccine.

The CDR3 regions of human TCRbeta chains were subjected to immunosequencing. The published analysis was carried out like this. TCRs in the repertoires were compared against a reference library of SARS-CoV-2-specific TCRs that had been generated with the MIRA antigen-specificity platform. Breadth was defined as the fraction of unique TCRs that were SARS-CoV-2-associated, and depth was defined as the fraction of total T cells that were SARS-CoV-2-associated. Using the MIRA data, each spike-specific TCR was assigned both to the spike region to which the TCR was reactive and to a CD4 or CD8 class. Log10-transformed breadth and depth values were compared by one-way ANOVA with Sidak's multiple comparisons tests. In its TCRdb copy, this immuneACCESS table keeps in-frame sequences only and misses some clones. Where compared with another copy, unresolved V genes explain less than half of these, and the others have no known cause. V and J calls and clone size are copied from that table; D and trimming were computed from the DNA. For this sample the table gives fewer than 100,000 clones, of which approximately 81% were detected only once. The ten largest clones take up about an eighth of the sample.

The sample's time point label is to be understood as: baseline before first vaccination. Samples from vaccinated people were obtained from the UK trials COV001 and COV002, which included a single-blind randomized controlled phase 2/3 trial of AZD1222 (ChAdOx1 nCoV-19) in healthy adults. For TCRbeta chain sequencing, PBMC samples from trial participants were taken at day 0 and at day 28 after the second dose. CDR1 and CDR2, per the germline V gene (reference sequence), are LNHDA and SQIVND. Reading from cysteine to phenylalanine, the CDR3 counts 15 amino acids. The read is trimmed to its CDR3 DNA, 45 bases read in frame from base 1. The junction shows trimming of 3 bases on V and 2 bases on J, plus 11 bases between the germline ends. As to this clone: What antigen it recognizes has not been identified. Per-nucleotide qualities are absent, and no much larger clonotype sits a single base away.

The full study reports these points: Conclusions about previously exposed vaccinees are limited because only a handful of AZD1222 recipients were SARS-CoV-2 seropositive at baseline. Participants were mostly white British and included more females than males, and it was suggested by the authors that clonal diversity may have been underestimated. The whole spike protein was spanned by vaccine-associated CD4 TCRs, and dominant responses were seen in regions 160-218 and 743-854. Spike-specific TCR breadth and depth rose significantly after two AZD1222 doses compared with day 0 and with MenACWY recipients. Because no samples from the day 14 peak response were available, repertoires could be characterized only after the peak T cell response. In the small 56-69-year group, the increase in depth fell short of significance, most likely because of low power. Nearly half of unique spike-specific TCRs reportedly recognized epitopes outside regions mutated in the B.1.351 and B.1.1.7 variants.

This TCR was recovered from an adult in good health. The material sequenced was peripheral blood, taken on day 0 of AZD1222 vaccination. The chain is encoded by TRBV19 joined to TRBJ1-5; the D gene assignment is ambiguous. CDR3 sequence: CASSIEWHGNQPQHF. The nucleotides read TGTGCCAGTAGTATTGAATGGCATGGCAATCAGCCCCAGCATTTT.